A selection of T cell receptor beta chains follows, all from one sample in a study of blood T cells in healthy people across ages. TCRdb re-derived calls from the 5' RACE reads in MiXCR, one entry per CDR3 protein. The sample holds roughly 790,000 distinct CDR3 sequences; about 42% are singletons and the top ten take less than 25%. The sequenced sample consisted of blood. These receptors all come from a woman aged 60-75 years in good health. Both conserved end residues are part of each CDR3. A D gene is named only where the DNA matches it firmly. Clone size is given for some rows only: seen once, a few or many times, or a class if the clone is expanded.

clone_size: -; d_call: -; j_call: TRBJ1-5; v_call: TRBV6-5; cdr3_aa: CASSSMDGSNQPQHF; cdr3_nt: TGTGCCAGCAGTTCTATGGACGGAAGCAATCAGCCCCAGCATTTT
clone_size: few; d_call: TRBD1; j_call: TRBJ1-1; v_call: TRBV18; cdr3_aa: CASSRGDSSNTEAFF; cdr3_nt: TGTGCCAGCTCACGAGGGGACAGCTCCAACACTGAAGCTTTCTTT
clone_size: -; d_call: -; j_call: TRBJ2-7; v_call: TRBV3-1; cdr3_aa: CASSQGSGGGAEQYF; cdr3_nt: TGTGCCAGCAGCCAAGGTTCCGGCGGCGGCGCGGAGCAGTACTTC
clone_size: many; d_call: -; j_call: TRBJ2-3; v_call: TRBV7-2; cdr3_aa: CATLPGFDTDTQYF; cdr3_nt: TGTGCCACCCTCCCCGGGTTTGACACAGATACGCAGTATTTT
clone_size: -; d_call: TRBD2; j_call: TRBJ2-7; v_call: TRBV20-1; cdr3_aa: CSASAYERDSYEQYF; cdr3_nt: TGCAGTGCTAGTGCCTATGAGCGGGACTCCTACGAGCAGTACTTC
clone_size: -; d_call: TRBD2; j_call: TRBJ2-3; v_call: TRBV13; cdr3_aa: CASSFFRTSGSDTQYF; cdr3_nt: TGTGCCAGCAGCTTCTTCAGGACTAGCGGGTCGGATACGCAGTATTTT
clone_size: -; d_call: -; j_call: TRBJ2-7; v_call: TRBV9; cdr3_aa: CASSADTGYSYEQYF; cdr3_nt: TGTGCCAGCAGCGCAGATACGGGGTACTCCTACGAGCAGTACTTC
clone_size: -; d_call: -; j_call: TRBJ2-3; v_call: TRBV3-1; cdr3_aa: CASSRMGPLNTQYF; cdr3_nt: TGTGCCAGCAGCCGGATGGGTCCTTTGAATACGCAGTATTTT
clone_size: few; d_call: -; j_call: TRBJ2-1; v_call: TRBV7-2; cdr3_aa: CASSLALGSSEQFF; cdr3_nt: TGTGCCAGCAGCTTAGCGTTGGGTAGTTCTGAGCAGTTCTTC
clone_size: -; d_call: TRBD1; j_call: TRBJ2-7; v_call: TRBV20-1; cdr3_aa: CSALTGGAEQYF; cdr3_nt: TGCAGTGCCCTTACAGGGGGCGCCGAGCAGTACTTC
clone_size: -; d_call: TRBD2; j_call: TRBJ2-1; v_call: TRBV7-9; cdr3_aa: CASSLTSGKYNEQFF; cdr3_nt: TGTGCCAGCAGCTTAACTAGCGGGAAATACAATGAGCAGTTCTTC
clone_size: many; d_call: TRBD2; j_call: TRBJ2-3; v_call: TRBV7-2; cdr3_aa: CASSRGLAGSTDTQYF; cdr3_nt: TGTGCCAGCAGCCGGGGACTAGCGGGGAGCACAGATACGCAGTATTTT
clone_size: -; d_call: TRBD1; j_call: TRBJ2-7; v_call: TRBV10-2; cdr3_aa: CASRETGYTYEQYF; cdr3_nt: TGCGCCAGCAGGGAGACAGGGTACACCTACGAGCAGTACTTC
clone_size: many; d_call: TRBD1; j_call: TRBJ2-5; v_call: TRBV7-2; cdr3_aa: CASSSQDRFETQYF; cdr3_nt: TGTGCCAGCAGCTCGCAGGACAGGTTTGAGACCCAGTACTTC
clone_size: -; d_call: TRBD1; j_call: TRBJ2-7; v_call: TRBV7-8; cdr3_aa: CASSLHRGPSYEQYF; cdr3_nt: TGTGCCAGCAGCTTGCACAGGGGACCCTCCTACGAGCAGTACTTC
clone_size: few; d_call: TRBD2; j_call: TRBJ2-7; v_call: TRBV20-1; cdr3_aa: CSARDGREYYEQYF; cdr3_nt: TGCAGTGCTAGGGACGGGAGGGAGTACTACGAGCAGTACTTC
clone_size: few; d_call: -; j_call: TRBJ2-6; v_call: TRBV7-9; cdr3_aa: CASSLRVVSGANVLTF; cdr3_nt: TGTGCCAGCAGCTTACGGGTTGTGTCTGGGGCCAACGTCCTGACTTTC
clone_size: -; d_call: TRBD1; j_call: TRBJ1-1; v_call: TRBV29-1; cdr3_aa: CSVDKGAGGEAFF; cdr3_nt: TGCAGCGTTGATAAGGGGGCCGGCGGTGAAGCTTTCTTT
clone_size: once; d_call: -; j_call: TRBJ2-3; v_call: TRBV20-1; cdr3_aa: CSASSVGQNTDTQYF; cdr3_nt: TGCAGTGCTAGCTCGGTCGGGCAGAACACAGATACGCAGTATTTT
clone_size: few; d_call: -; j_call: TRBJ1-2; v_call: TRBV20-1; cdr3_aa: CSARGGRDSYGGYTF; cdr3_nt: TGCAGTGCTCGTGGGGGGCGGGATTCCTATGGAGGCTACACCTTC
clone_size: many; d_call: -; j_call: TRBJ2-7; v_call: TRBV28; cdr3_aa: CASSSPAYEQYF; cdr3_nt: TGTGCCAGCAGCTCCCCAGCTTACGAGCAGTACTTC
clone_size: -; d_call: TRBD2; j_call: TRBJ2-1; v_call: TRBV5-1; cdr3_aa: CASSLPLAGVGEQFF; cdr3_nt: TGCGCCAGCAGCTTACCCTTAGCGGGAGTCGGTGAGCAGTTCTTC
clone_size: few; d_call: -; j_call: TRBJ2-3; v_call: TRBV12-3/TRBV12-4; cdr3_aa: CASSSSQGDTQYF; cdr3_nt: TGTGCCAGCAGTTCATCACAGGGAGATACGCAGTATTTT
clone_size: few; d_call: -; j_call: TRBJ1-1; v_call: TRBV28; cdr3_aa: CASSFLSGVGGTEAFF; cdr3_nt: TGTGCCAGCAGTTTCCTATCTGGGGTTGGGGGCACTGAAGCTTTCTTT
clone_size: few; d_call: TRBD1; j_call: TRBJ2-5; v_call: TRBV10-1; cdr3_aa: CASSESGTGSETQYF; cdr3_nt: TGCGCCAGCAGTGAGTCGGGGACAGGGTCAGAGACCCAGTACTTC
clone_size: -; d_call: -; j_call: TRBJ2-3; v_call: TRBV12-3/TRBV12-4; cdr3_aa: CASSLALAGAGTQYF; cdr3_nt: TGTGCCAGCAGTTTAGCGCTAGCAGGGGCGGGTACGCAGTATTTT
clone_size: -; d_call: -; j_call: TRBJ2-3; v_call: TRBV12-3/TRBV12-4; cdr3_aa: CASSLGRPSTDTQYF; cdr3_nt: TGTGCCAGCAGTTTGGGTCGGCCCAGCACAGATACGCAGTATTTT
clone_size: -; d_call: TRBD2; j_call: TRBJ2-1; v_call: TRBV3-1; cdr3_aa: CASSRASGIDNEQFF; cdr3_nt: TGTGCCAGCAGCCGCGCCAGCGGGATCGACAATGAGCAGTTCTTC
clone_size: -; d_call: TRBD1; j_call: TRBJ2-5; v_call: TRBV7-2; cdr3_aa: CASSPSTGVEGTQYF; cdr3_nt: TGTGCCAGCAGCCCCTCGACAGGGGTGGAAGGGACCCAGTACTTC
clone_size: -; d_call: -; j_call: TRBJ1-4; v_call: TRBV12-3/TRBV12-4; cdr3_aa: CASSLFREKLFF; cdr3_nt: TGTGCCAGCAGTTTATTTCGTGAAAAACTGTTTTTT
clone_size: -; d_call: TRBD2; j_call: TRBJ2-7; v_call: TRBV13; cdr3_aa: CASSSTSGSSGYEQYF; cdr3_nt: TGTGCCAGCAGCTCGACTAGCGGGAGCTCCGGCTACGAGCAGTACTTC
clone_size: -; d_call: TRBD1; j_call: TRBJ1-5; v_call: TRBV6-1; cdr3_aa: CASSFTQGARQPQHF; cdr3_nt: TGTGCCAGCAGTTTTACACAGGGGGCTCGTCAGCCCCAGCATTTT
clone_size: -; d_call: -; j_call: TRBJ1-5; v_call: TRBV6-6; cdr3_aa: CASSYGKDQPQHF; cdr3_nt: TGTGCCAGCAGTTACGGGAAGGACCAGCCCCAGCATTTT
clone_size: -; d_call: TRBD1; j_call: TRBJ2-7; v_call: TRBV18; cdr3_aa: CASSRGQGALLNEQYF; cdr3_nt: TGTGCCAGCTCACGAGGACAGGGGGCGCTTCTTAACGAGCAGTACTTC
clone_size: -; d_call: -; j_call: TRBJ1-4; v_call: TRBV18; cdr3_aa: CASSPQEPGLLNEKLFF; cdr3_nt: TGTGCCAGCTCACCCCAAGAACCGGGACTTCTTAATGAAAAACTGTTTTTT
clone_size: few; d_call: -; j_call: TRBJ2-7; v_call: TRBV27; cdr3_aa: CASSLWGVNYEQYF; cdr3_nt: TGTGCCAGCAGTTTATGGGGGGTTAACTACGAGCAGTACTTC
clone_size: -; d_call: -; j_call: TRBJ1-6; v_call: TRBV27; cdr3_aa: CASSLSSGSPLHF; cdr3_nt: TGTGCCAGCAGTTTATCGTCCGGTTCACCCCTCCACTTT
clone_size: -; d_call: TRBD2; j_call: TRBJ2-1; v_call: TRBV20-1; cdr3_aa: CSGLAGSSRNEQFF; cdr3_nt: TGCAGTGGCCTAGCGGGGAGCTCCCGCAATGAGCAGTTCTTC
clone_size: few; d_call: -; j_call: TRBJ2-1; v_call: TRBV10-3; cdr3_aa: CAISEAPEQFF; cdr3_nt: TGTGCCATCAGTGAGGCGCCCGAGCAGTTCTTC
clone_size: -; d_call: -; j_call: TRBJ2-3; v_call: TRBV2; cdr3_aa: CASSERSGQTDTQYF; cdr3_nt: TGTGCCAGCAGTGAGAGGAGCGGACAGACAGATACGCAGTATTTT
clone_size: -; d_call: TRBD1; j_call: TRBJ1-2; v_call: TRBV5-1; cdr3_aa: CASSLGSGQANYGYTF; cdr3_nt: TGCGCCAGCAGCTTGGGCTCAGGACAGGCTAACTATGGCTACACCTTC
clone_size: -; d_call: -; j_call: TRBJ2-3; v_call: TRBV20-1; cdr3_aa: CSALLARLDTQYF; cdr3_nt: TGCAGTGCTTTGTTGGCCCGCTTGGATACGCAGTATTTT
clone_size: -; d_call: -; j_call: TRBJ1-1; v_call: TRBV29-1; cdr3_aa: CSVERGLGGTEAFF; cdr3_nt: TGCAGCGTTGAACGAGGACTGGGTGGCACTGAAGCTTTCTTT
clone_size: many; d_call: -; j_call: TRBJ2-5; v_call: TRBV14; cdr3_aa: CASSPRQSQETQYF; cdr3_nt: TGTGCCAGCAGCCCCCGGCAGAGCCAAGAGACCCAGTACTTC
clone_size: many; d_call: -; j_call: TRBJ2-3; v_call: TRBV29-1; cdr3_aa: CSSTDLADTQYF; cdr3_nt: TGCAGCTCAACGGATTTGGCAGATACGCAGTATTTT
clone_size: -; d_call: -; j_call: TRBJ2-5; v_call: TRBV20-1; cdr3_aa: CSAILPYQETQYF; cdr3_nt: TGCAGTGCCATACTACCATACCAAGAGACCCAGTACTTC
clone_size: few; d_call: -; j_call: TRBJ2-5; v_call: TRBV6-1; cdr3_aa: CASSEQGGSETQYF; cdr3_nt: TGTGCCAGCAGTGAACAGGGAGGTTCAGAGACCCAGTACTTC
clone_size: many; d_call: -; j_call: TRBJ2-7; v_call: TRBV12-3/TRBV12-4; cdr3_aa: CASSFGGYEQYF; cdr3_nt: TGTGCCAGCAGCTTTGGGGGCTACGAGCAGTACTTC
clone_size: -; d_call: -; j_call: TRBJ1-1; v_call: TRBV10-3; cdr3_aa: CAISESGGPRTTEAFF; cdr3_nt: TGTGCCATCAGTGAGTCCGGGGGACCCCGGACCACTGAAGCTTTCTTT
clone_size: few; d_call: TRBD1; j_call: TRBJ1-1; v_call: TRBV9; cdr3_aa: CASSAQEGAGFTEAFF; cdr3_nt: TGTGCCAGCAGCGCGCAAGAGGGGGCGGGATTCACTGAAGCTTTCTTT
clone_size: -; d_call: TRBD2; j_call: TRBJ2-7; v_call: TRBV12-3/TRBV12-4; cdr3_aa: CTSSPERLAVSYEQYF; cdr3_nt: TGTACCAGCAGTCCAGAGAGACTAGCGGTATCCTACGAGCAGTACTTC
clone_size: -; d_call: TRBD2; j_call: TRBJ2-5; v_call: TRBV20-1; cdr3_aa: CSATGDSGTSGDQETQYF; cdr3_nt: TGCAGTGCCACAGGAGATTCCGGGACTAGCGGGGACCAAGAGACCCAGTACTTC
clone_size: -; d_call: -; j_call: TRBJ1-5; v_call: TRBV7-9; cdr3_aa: CASSSGGSSNQPQHF; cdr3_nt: TGTGCCAGCAGCTCCGGAGGTTCTAGCAATCAGCCCCAGCATTTT
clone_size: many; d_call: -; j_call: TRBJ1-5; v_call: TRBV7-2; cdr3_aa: CALGSGHNQPQHF; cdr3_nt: TGTGCCTTAGGCTCAGGCCACAATCAGCCCCAGCATTTT
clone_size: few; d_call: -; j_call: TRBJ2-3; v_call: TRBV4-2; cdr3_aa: CASSQTGDSTDTQYF; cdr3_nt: TGTGCCAGCAGCCAAACCGGGGATAGCACAGATACGCAGTATTTT